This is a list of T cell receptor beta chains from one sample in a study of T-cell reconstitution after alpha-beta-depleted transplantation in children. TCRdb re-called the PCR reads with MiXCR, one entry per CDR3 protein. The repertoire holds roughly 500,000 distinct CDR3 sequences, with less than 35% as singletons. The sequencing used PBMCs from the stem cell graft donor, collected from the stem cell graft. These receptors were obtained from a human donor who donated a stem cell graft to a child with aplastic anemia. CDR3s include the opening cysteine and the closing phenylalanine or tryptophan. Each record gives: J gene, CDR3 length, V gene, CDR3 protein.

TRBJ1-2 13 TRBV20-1 CSAPFRGSYGYTF
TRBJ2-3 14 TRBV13 CASSRSGFADTQYF
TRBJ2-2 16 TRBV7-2 CAIPSGGGTNTGELFF
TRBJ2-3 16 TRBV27 CASSSYYGSSTDTQYF
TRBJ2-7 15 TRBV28 CASTRGVHPSYEQYF
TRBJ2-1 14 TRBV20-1 CSAWDFLIHNEQFF
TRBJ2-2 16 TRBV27 CASSPTQVRYTGELFF
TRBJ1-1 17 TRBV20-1 CSADIPGRPLSYTEAFF
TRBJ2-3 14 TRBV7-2 CASSLALGLDTQYF
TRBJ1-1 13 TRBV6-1 CASTRSLDTEAFF
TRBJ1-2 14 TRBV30 CAWRDTGGVRGYTF
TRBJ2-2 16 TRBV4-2 CASSLGGQGGAGELFF
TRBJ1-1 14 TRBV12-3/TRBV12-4 CASRGTGGNTEAFF
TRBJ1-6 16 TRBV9 CASSARGSSYNSPLHF
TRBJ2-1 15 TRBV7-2 CASSEGLGSYNEQFF
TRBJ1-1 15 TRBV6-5 CASIFSEGGNTEAFF
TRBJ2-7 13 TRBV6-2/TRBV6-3 CASSRGQGLVQYF
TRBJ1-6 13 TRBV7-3 CASSLNRDSPLHF
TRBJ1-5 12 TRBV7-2 CASSVDNQPQHF
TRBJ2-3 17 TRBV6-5 CASSYSMAGGPLDTQYF
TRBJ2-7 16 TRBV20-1 CSARSGLAGILYEQYF
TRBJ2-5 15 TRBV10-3 CAISETLAGEETQYF
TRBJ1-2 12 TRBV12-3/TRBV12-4 CASKLTGHGYTF
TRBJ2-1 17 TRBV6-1 CASSEGALGGAYNEQFF
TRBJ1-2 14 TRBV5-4 CASSVDRGTYGYTF
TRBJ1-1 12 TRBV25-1 CASGRGSPEAFF
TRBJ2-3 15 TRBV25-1 CASSDRQGLTDTQYF
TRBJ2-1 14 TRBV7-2 CASSPIGFDNEQFF
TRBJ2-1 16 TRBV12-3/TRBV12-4 CASSLAPPVAGTEQFF
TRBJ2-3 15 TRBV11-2 CASSPITANTDTQYF
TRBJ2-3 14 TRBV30 CAWSVLAQTDTQYF
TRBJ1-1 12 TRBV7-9 CASSLVETEAFF
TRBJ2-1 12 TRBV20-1 CSANFPGGEQFF
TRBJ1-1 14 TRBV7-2 CASSLLPTGLEAFF
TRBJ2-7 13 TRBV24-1 CATSAQGQSEQYF
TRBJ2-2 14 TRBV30 CAWYPGQGSGELFF
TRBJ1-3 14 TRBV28 CASKNRDSGNTIYF
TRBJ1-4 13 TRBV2 CASWTMGREKLFF
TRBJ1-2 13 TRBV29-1 CSVGDREPGGYTF
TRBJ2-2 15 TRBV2 CASSVQSLNTGELFF
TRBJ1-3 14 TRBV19 CASSRGFSGNTIYF
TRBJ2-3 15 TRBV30 CAWSAGQGGTDTQYF
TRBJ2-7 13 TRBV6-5 CASTNSGGFVQYF
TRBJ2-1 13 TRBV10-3 CAISGTSLNEQFF
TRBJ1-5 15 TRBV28 CASSPSQGYYQPQHF
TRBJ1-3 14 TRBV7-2 CASSWPGDGNTIYF
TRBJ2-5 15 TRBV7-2 CASSSRGRKGETQYF
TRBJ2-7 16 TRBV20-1 CSARDLPDRASYEQYF
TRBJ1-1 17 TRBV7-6 CASSPFRGTSMNTEAFF
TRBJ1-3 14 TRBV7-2 CASSPQGLANTIYF
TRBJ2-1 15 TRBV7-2 CASSLVGQGVDEQFF